These 7 T cell receptor beta chains were all obtained from the same sample, sequenced in a study of OX40 agonist ivuxolimab in advanced cancers. Repertoires were generated with immunoSEQ multiplex PCR, while TCRdb's copy carries only in-frame clones and drops some. The table shows some 25,000 clones, with 86% occurring only once. Sequences were derived from CD4+ or CD8+ T cells sorted from blood, sampled in a trial of the OX40 agonist ivuxolimab. The receptors come from an adult with an advanced solid tumor such as melanoma, head and neck, liver or kidney cancer.

This chain connects TRBV19 to TRBJ1-2, with TRBD1 as a possible D gene (6 bases). This CDR3 spans 14 amino acids. Between the trimmed V and J ends, which lost 5 bases and 2 bases, there was a span of 12 bases. The germline gives CDR1 LNHDA, CDR2 SQIVND (reference sequence). CDR3 sequence: CASSGLGGNYGYTF. CDR3 in DNA: TGTGCCAGTAGTGGCTTGGGGGGCAACTATGGCTACACCTTC.

By its share, this clone is medium-sized. This chain uses TRBV2 with TRBJ1-5; no firm D call. This CDR3 is 15 amino acids long. Looked up from germline, CDR1 is SNHLY and CDR2 is FYNNEI. V was shortened by 6 bases and J by 2 bases, with 14 bases between the two germline ends. The CDR3 DNA reads as TGTGCCAGCAGCCCAGGCCCTGGAGGCAATCAGCCCCAGCATTTT. It yields the protein CASSPGPGGNQPQHF.

This chain connects TRBV9 to TRBJ2-5, with TRBD1 as a possible D gene (6 bases). Germline V gene lookup returns CDR1 SGDLS and CDR2 YYNGEE. The ends were cut back, 0 bases at V and 5 bases at J, with 14 bases in the middle. The CDR3 consists of 15 residues. This CDR3 reads CASSVGGRGLETQYF. The CDR3, as DNA: TGTGCCAGCAGCGTAGGCGGCAGGGGTTTGGAGACCCAGTACTTC.

The chain joins TRBV29-1 to TRBJ2-5; 8 bases are a match to TRBD1. CDR3 size: 14 residues. Trimming cost V 4 bases and J 2 bases; bases outside gene matches: 6. Germline CDR1 and CDR2: SQVTM and ANQGSEA. CDR3 DNA sequence: TGCAGCGTTGTCGGGCAGGGGGCACAAGAGACCCAGTACTTC. Amino acid sequence: CSVVGQGAQETQYF.

The chain joins TRBV2 to TRBJ2-3; tentatively, D is TRBD1 (8 bases). The CDR3 extends over 15 amino acids. V gave up 5 bases and J gave up 5 bases, with 17 bases separating them. Germline CDR1 and CDR2: SNHLY and FYNNEI. For the CDR3, the DNA is TGTGCCAGCAGTCCAATGGACAGGGAGGGAGATACGCAGTATTTT. Residues: CASSPMDREGDTQYF.

This chain joins TRBV5-5 and TRBJ2-1, with D possibly TRBD2 on 5 matching bases. The CDR3 sequence is 12 residues long. Trimming stripped 0 bases from V and 7 bases from J, with 5 bases between. CDR1 SGHKS and CDR2 YYEKEE come from the germline V gene (reference sequence). CDR3 nucleotide sequence: TGTGCCAGCAGCTTGGCGGGGAATGAGCAGTTCTTC. Translated: CASSLAGNEQFF.

The chain couples TRBV7-9 to TRBJ2-3; TRBD2 might be the D (6 bases). Germline assignment: CDR1 SEHNR and CDR2 FQNEAQ (reference sequence). V shed 5 bases and J shed 4 bases, with 19 bases lying between them. This CDR3 has 16 amino acids. The CDR3 DNA reads TGTGCCAGCAGCAGTAGCTGGGACTCCCACTCAGATACGCAGTATTTT. This encodes CASSSSWDSHSDTQYF.